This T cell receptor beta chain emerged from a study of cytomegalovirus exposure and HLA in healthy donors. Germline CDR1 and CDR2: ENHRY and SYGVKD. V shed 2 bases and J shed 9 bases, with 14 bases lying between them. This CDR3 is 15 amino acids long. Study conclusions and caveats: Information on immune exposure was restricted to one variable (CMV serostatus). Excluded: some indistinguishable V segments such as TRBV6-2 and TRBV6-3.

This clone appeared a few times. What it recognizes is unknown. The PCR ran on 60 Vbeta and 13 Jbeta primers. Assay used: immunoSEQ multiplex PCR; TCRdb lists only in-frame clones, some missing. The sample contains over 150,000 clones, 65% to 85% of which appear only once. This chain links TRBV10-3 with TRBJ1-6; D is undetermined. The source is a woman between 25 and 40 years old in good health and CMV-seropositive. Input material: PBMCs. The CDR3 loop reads CAISEPTLPGSPLHF. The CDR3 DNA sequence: TGTGCCATCAGTGAGCCGACACTCCCAGGTTCACCCCTCCACTTT.